The 30 T cell receptor beta chains listed next were all sequenced from one sample in a study of shared clonotypes between healthy human individuals. TCRdb's copy holds only in-frame clones and misses some; the assay was immunoSEQ multiplex PCR. Of about 1.1 million clones in the sample, around three quarters were seen once. Sequencing input: memory CD4+ T cells from PBMCs. Subset denoted: CD45RA-negative fraction. The receptor set was obtained from a man aged 18 to 29 in good health. Some clones in this sample may be carry-over from other donors' samples.

This chain joins TRBV7-2 and TRBJ1-5; D is perhaps TRBD1 (5 bases). The ends were cut back, 6 bases at V and 5 bases at J, with 17 bases in the middle. This CDR3 region has 15 residues. The germline gives CDR1 SGHTA, CDR2 FQGNSA. CDR3 residues: CASSPVRGDHQPQHF. The CDR3 DNA follows: TGTGCCAGCAGTCCCGTGAGAGGGGACCATCAGCCCCAGCATTTT.

This clone was seen only a few times. The likely explanation is a read error, given a far larger clone one base away. CDR3 sequence: CASISGLDTGEPFF. The CDR3, as DNA: TGCGCCAGCATTAGCGGATTAGACACCGGGGAGCCGTTTTTT. The chain recombines TRBV10-2 with TRBJ2-2; perhaps TRBD2 as D (6 bases). The CDR3 loop spans 14 amino acids. CDR1 is WSHSY and CDR2 is SAAADI in the germline V gene.

This rearrangement joins TRBV20-1 to TRBJ1-4, with D unclear. Per the germline V gene, CDR1 is DFQATT and CDR2 is SNEGSKA (reference sequence). Trimming left V 2 bases short and J 4 bases short, with 2 bases between. The CDR3 has 11 residues. The CDR3 loop is CSARNNEKLFF. CDR3 DNA sequence: TGCAGTGCTAGAAATAATGAAAAACTGTTTTTT.

The chain couples TRBV7-2 to TRBJ1-1, with 8 nucleotides matching TRBD1. The CDR3 sequence is 15 residues long. J gave up 2 bases and V 5 bases, and 7 bases lay outside the gene matches. Germline-derived CDR1 and CDR2 are SGHTA and FQGNSA. The chain's CDR3 is CASSRPGQGNTEAFF. The CDR3 nucleotides are TGTGCCAGCAGCCGACCTGGACAGGGAAACACTGAAGCTTTCTTT.

This clone was observed once. The chain recombines TRBV7-9 with TRBJ1-1; weak D call: TRBD1 (6 bases). Trimming cost V 4 bases and J 1 base, with 13 bases left between them. The CDR3 runs 15 residues. Per the germline V gene, CDR1 is SEHNR and CDR2 is FQNEAQ (reference sequence). Written as DNA, the CDR3 is TGTGCCAGCAGCTCACAAGGGGGGACGAACACTGAAGCTTTCTTT. Protein: CASSSQGGTNTEAFF. The full variable domain, rest sourced from reference TRBV7-9 and TRBJ1-1, is DTGVSQNPRHKITKRGQNVTFRCDPISEHNRLYWYRQTLGQGPEFLTYFQNEAQLEKSRLLSDRFSAERPKGSFSTLEIQRTEQGDSAMYLCASSSQGGTNTEAFFGQGTRLTVV.

The chain couples TRBV9 to TRBJ1-3; 7 nucleotides match TRBD1. There are 16 residues in the CDR3. With V trimmed by 4 bases and J by 1 base, 8 bases remained unmatched. Germline loops: CDR1 SGDLS, CDR2 YYNGEE. The DNA of the CDR3 is TGTGCCAGCAGCCCCCGACAGGGAGGGTCTGGAAACACCATATATTTT. As protein: CASSPRQGGSGNTIYF. Supplemented by reference TRBV9 and TRBJ1-3, the full variable domain reads DSGVTQTPKHLITATGQRVTLRCSPRSGDLSVYWYQQSLDQGLQFLIQYYNGEERAKGNILERFSAQQFPDLHSELNLSSLELGDSALYFCASSPRQGGSGNTIYFGEGSWLTVV.

The chain uses TRBV28 and TRBJ2-7; 8 bases are a match to TRBD2. The CDR3 length is 14 residues. V lost 2 bases, J lost 4 bases, and 4 bases stayed unmatched. The germline gives CDR1 MDHEN, CDR2 SYDVKM. CDR3 amino acids: CASSLAGGVYEQYF. CDR3 DNA: TGTGCCAGCAGTTTAGCGGGAGGTGTATACGAGCAGTACTTC.

The chain is built from TRBV19 and TRBJ2-1; a possible D gene is TRBD2 (6 bases). Germline V gene lookup returns CDR1 LNHDA and CDR2 SQIVND (reference sequence). The CDR3 loop spans 16 amino acids. Between the trimmed V and J ends, which lost 5 bases and 0 bases, there was a span of 14 bases. In nucleotides, the CDR3 is TGTGCCAGTAGTGGGGTAATAGCGGTCTCCTACAATGAGCAGTTCTTC. It is translated as CASSGVIAVSYNEQFF.

This chain links TRBV5-1 with TRBJ2-7; D might be TRBD1 (7 bases). CDR3 length: 14 amino acids. Trimming left V 0 bases short and J 6 bases short, with 13 bases between. Germline V gene lookup returns CDR1 SGHRS and CDR2 YFSETQ. Written as DNA, the CDR3 is TGCGCCAGCAGCTTGGACCGACAGGGACTCGAGCAGTACTTC. Its protein product is CASSLDRQGLEQYF.

The count of this clone is one. The chain couples TRBV6-5 to TRBJ1-5, with 8 positions matching TRBD1. The CDR3 consists of 14 residues. The V segment lost 7 bases and the J segment 6 bases; nucleotides outside the gene matches: 8. Germline V lookup: CDR1 MNHEY, CDR2 SVGAGI. In nucleotides, the CDR3 is TGTGCCAGCAATATGGACAGGGTCAGTCAGCCCCAGCATTTT. Amino acid sequence: CASNMDRVSQPQHF.

Regarding this clone: A read error may account for a junction end that differs from germline. The chain links TRBV7-9 to TRBJ1-2; no reliable D call. The CDR3 length is 14 residues. Germline V gene data show CDR1 as SEHNR and CDR2 as FQNEAQ (reference sequence). CDR3 sequence reads: CASSLAGRNSGYTF. DNA for the CDR3: TGTGCCAGCAGCTTAGCGGGCAGGAACTCTGGCTACACCTTC.

The chain couples TRBV7-9 to TRBJ2-5; 8 bases are shared with TRBD1. In germline, CDR1 is SEHNR, CDR2 FQNEAQ (reference sequence). The CDR3 is 18 amino acids. J was trimmed by 0 bases and V by 5 bases; bases with no gene match: 14. CDR3 residues: CASSRRQGRRADQETQYF. The CDR3 bases are TGTGCCAGCAGCCGCCGACAGGGGCGCCGGGCGGACCAAGAGACCCAGTACTTC.

This clone has a single count. Other DNA sequences in the sample encode the same CDR3. This sequence joins TRBV28 and TRBJ1-2; tentative D call: TRBD1 (5 bases). This CDR3 is 14 amino acids long. The V end lost 5 bases, the J end lost 2 bases, and 12 bases lay between the germline ends. The V gene's germline CDR1 is MDHEN and CDR2 SYDVKM. The CDR3 spells CASSLGASNYGYTF. The CDR3 DNA follows: TGTGCCAGCAGTCTCGGGGCCTCCAACTATGGCTACACCTTC.

This clone was seen at least ten times. The V gene is TRBV11-2, the J gene TRBJ1-1; maybe TRBD1 (5 bases). V gave up 2 bases and J gave up 4 bases, with 11 bases separating them. The CDR3 covers 14 residues. Germline V lookup: CDR1 SGHAT, CDR2 FQNNGV. Here the CDR3 DNA reads TGTGCCAGCAGCTTAATAACAGGTGGCACTGAAGCTTTCTTT. This codes for CASSLITGGTEAFF.

The chain employs TRBV28 and TRBJ1-3; 7 bases map to TRBD1. V was clipped by 7 bases and J by 1 base; unmatched bases: 10. The CDR3 is made up of 16 amino acids. The germline CDR1 and CDR2 sequences are MDHEN and SYDVKM. CDR3 loop: CASTPSDRASGNTIYF. In DNA, the CDR3 is TGTGCCAGCACTCCATCAGACAGGGCGTCTGGAAACACCATATATTTT. Full variable domain (missing parts from reference TRBV28 and TRBJ1-3): DVKVTQSSRYLVKRTGEKVFLECVQDMDHENMFWYRQDPGLGLRLIYFSYDVKMKEKGDIPEGYSVSREKKERFSLILESASTNQTSMYLCASTPSDRASGNTIYFGEGSWLTVV.

CDR3 sequence (DNA): TGTGCTAGTGGTTTGGTACAGTCGTGGAGCTATGAAGGGATAAACACTGAAGCTTTCTTT. This sequence encodes CASGLVQSWSYEGINTEAFF. This chain joins TRBV12-5 and TRBJ1-1; D unclear. CDR1 and CDR2 (germline): LGHNT, FRNRAP. The CDR3 length is 20 residues. The germline V and J ends were trimmed by 0 bases and 2 bases, with 25 bases remaining between them.

The V call is TRBV5-1, the J call TRBJ2-1; D is undetermined. The CDR3 consists of 13 residues. Between the trimmed V and J ends, which lost 2 bases and 5 bases, there was a span of 8 bases. Germline CDR1 and CDR2: SGHRS and YFSETQ. CDR3 protein: CASSLSRNNEQFF. The CDR3 coding sequence is TGCGCCAGCAGCTTATCCAGAAACAATGAGCAGTTCTTC.

This clone was seen more than once but under ten times. The chain employs TRBV11-2 and TRBJ1-1; D ambiguous. In germline, CDR1 is SGHAT, CDR2 FQNNGV. V was shortened by 5 bases and J by 6 bases, with 10 bases between the two germline ends. The CDR3 is made up of 12 amino acids. For the CDR3, the DNA is TGTGCCAGCAGCGTGGGGATGGCTGAAGCTTTCTTT. Its translation: CASSVGMAEAFF.

This chain connects TRBV2 to TRBJ1-1, with TRBD1 as a possible D gene (6 bases). This CDR3 is built from 12 residues. The V gene's germline CDR1 is SNHLY and CDR2 FYNNEI. V gave up 6 bases and J gave up 11 bases, with 16 bases separating them. The CDR3 DNA reads as TGTGCCAGCAGGGCAGGGGCGCCTCGGGCTTTCTTT. Translating gives CASRAGAPRAFF.

The chain combines TRBV5-1 with TRBJ2-7; 7 positions agree with TRBD1. The CDR3 length is 14 residues. Germline-derived CDR1 and CDR2 are SGHRS and YFSETQ. Germline trimming cut 3 bases from V and 1 base from J; bases unmatched to any gene: 4. In DNA, the CDR3 is TGCGCCAGCAGCTACCGGGACAGATCCTACGAGCAGTACTTC. Translation: CASSYRDRSYEQYF.

The rearrangement links TRBV6-1 to TRBJ2-5, with D possibly TRBD2 on 6 matching bases. Trimming shortened V by 8 bases and J by 0 bases, and 13 bases separated the two germline ends. The germline V gene has CDR1 MNHNS and CDR2 SASEGT. The CDR3 is made up of 14 amino acids. CDR3 in amino acids: CASSRGRNQETQYF. CDR3 bases: TGTGCCAGCTCCCGAGGGAGGAACCAAGAGACCCAGTACTTC.

V is TRBV6-1 and J is TRBJ2-4; TRBD2 agrees at 9 bases. There are 14 residues in the CDR3. The trim removed 8 bases at V and 1 base at J, leaving 3 bases unmatched. The germline gives CDR1 MNHNS, CDR2 SASEGT. CDR3 in amino acids: CASSSGEAKNIQYF. Here the CDR3 DNA reads TGTGCCAGCTCTAGCGGGGAGGCCAAAAACATTCAGTACTTC.

Regarding this clone: This same CDR3 is encoded by further DNA sequences in the sample. V is TRBV18 and J is TRBJ2-1, with D unclear. The length of the CDR3 is 14 residues. The germline V gene encodes CDR1 KGHSH and CDR2 LQKENI. Deletions cut 3 bases from V and 4 bases from J, with 10 bases between. The chain's CDR3 is CASSPTRSYNEQFF. In DNA form, the CDR3 reads TGTGCCAGCTCACCTACCAGGAGTTACAATGAGCAGTTCTTC.

The chain combines TRBV7-2 with TRBJ2-5, with 9 positions matching TRBD2. This CDR3 region has 16 residues. The V gene's germline CDR1 is SGHTA and CDR2 FQGNSA. V was clipped by 2 bases and J by 4 bases; unmatched bases: 8. The CDR3, as DNA: TGTGCCAGCAGCTTAAAGGCTAGCGGGAAGCGAGAGACCCAGTACTTC. This gives the protein CASSLKASGKRETQYF. Full variable domain (outside the CDR3, taken from reference TRBV7-2 and TRBJ2-5): GAGVSQSPSNKVTEKGKDVELRCDPISGHTALYWYRQSLGQGLEFLIYFQGNSAPDKSGLPSDRFSAERTGGSVSTLTIQRTQQEDSAVYLCASSLKASGKRETQYFGPGTRLLVL.

DNA for the CDR3: TGTGCCAGCAGTAGGGGGGGCCTAACGTACGAGCAGTACTTC. Amino acids: CASSRGGLTYEQYF. The chain joins TRBV6-1 to TRBJ2-7, with D possibly TRBD2 on 7 matching bases. V was cut by 5 bases and J by 4 bases, with 15 bases left in between. The CDR3 length is 14 residues. Germline CDR1 MNHNS, CDR2 SASEGT.

The chain combines TRBV10-3 with TRBJ2-1, with 7 bases aligning to TRBD1. The CDR3 consists of 17 residues. Germline loops: CDR1 ENHRY, CDR2 SYGVKD. V gave up 2 bases and J gave up 3 bases; unmatched junction bases: 10. This chain's CDR3 is CAISEHTGTAGYNEQFF. CDR3 nucleotide sequence: TGTGCCATCAGTGAGCATACCGGGACAGCAGGCTACAATGAGCAGTTCTTC.

With respect to this clone: At the DNA level, this CDR3 is encoded by other sequences in the same sample as well. V and J are TRBV5-1 and TRBJ1-1; TRBD1 agrees at 8 bases. Germline CDR1 is SGHRS and CDR2 is YFSETQ. The CDR3 spans 14 residues. J lost 5 bases, V lost 1 base, and 4 bases had no gene match. CDR3 sequence reads: CASSLTTGGTEAFF. DNA of the CDR3: TGCGCCAGCAGCTTGACTACAGGGGGGACTGAAGCTTTCTTT.

This chain uses TRBV2 with TRBJ1-3; TRBD1 aligns across 7 bases. The V gene end was trimmed by 6 bases and the J gene end by 7 bases; junction bases not matched to a gene: 6. The CDR3 runs to 13 residues. Germline V lookup: CDR1 SNHLY, CDR2 FYNNEI. The CDR3 nucleotides read TGTGCCAGCAGGACCGACAGGGAGAACACCATATATTTT. Translated, it gives CASRTDRENTIYF.

The chain carries TRBV28 and TRBJ1-1; D gene ambiguous. The CDR3 length is 13 residues. Germline lookup yields CDR1 MDHEN and CDR2 SYDVKM. V lost 2 bases, J lost 8 bases, and 12 bases lay in between. CDR3 sequence reads: CASSLSAQREAFF. The CDR3 bases are TGTGCCAGCAGTTTAAGTGCGCAAAGAGAAGCTTTCTTT.

This sequence joins TRBV14 and TRBJ2-7; 9 positions match TRBD1. CDR3 length: 14 amino acids. CDR1 and CDR2 (germline): SGHDN, FVKESK. With 5 bases clipped from V and 7 bases from J, the junction kept 9 bases outside the gene matches. CDR3 protein: CASSRGQGTREQYF. The CDR3 nucleotides read TGTGCCAGCAGCAGAGGACAGGGGACACGGGAGCAGTACTTC.